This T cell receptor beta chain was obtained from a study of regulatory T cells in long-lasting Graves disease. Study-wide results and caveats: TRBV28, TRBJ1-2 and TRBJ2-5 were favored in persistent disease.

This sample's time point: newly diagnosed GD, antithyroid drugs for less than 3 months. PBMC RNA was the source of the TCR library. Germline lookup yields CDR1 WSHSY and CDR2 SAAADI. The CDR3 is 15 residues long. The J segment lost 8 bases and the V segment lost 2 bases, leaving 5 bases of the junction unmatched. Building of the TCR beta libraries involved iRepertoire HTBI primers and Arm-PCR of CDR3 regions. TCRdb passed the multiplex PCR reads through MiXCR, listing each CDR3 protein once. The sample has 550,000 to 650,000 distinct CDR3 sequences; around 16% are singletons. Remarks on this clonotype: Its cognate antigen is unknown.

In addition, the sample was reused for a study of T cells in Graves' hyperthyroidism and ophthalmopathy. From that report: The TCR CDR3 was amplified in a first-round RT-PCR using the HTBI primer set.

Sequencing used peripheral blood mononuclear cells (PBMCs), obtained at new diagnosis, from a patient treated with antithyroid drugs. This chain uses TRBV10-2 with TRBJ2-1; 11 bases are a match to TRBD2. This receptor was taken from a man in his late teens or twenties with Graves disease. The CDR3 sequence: CASSEVAGGPDEQFF. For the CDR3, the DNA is TGCGCCAGCAGTGAGGTAGCGGGAGGGCCCGATGAGCAGTTCTTC.